The T cell receptor (beta chain) described here comes from a study of T cell responses to AZD1222 COVID-19 vaccine. The V and J ends lost 4 bases and 2 bases respectively, with 14 bases between them. This CDR3 is 16 amino acids long. Germline V gene lookup returns CDR1 MDHEN and CDR2 SYDVKM. General study findings and limits: Just a handful of AZD1222 recipients were seropositive at baseline. The donor group comprised mostly white British people and more females; the analysis possibly underestimated clonal diversity.

The data were produced by immunoSEQ multiplex PCR, yet TCRdb's version contains in-frame clones alone and is incomplete. The repertoire includes around 120,000 clones, roughly nine tenths of them detected once, and 2.4% sits in the top ten. Remarks on this clone: What it binds is not known.

The chain carries TRBV28 and TRBJ1-4, with D tentatively TRBD1 (5 bases). This sequence was found in an adult in good health. This material consisted of peripheral blood, taken on day 0 of AZD1222 vaccination. CDR3 region: CASSSPGVRTNEKLFF. The CDR3 DNA is TGTGCCAGCAGTTCCCCGGGGGTTAGGACTAATGAAAAACTGTTTTTT.